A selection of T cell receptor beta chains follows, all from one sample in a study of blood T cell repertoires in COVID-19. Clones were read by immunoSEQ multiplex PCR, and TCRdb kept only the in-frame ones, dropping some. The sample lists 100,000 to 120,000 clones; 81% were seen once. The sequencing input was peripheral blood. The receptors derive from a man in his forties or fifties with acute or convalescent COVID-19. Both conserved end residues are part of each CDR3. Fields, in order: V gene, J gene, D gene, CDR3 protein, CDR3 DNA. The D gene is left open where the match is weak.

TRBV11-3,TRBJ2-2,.,CASSRRAGDTGELFF,TGTGCCAGCAGCCGTAGGGCAGGGGACACCGGGGAGCTGTTTTTT
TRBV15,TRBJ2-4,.,CATSRARVGIAKNIQYF,TGTGCCACAAGCAGGGCCCGGGTCGGGATAGCCAAAAACATTCAGTACTTC
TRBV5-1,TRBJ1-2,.,CASSLDSPNYGYTF,TGCGCCAGCAGCTTGGACAGCCCTAACTATGGCTACACCTTC
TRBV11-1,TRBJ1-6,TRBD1,CASSWTGRNSPLHF,TGTGCCAGCAGCTGGACAGGGAGGAATTCACCCCTCCACTTT
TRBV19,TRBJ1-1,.,CASSTGRSEAFF,TGTGCCAGTAGTACAGGGAGGAGTGAAGCTTTCTTT
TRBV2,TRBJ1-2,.,CAIQPPGGYGYTF,TGTGCCATCCAGCCCCCGGGGGGCTATGGCTACACCTTC
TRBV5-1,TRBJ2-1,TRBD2,CASSLRLSGGPDEQFF,TGCGCCAGCAGCTTGAGGTTGAGCGGGGGGCCCGATGAGCAGTTCTTC
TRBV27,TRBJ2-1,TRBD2,CASKSSGGTYNEQFF,TGTGCCAGCAAATCTAGCGGGGGAACCTACAATGAGCAGTTCTTC
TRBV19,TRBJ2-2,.,CASSIGSRSSGELFF,TGTGCCAGTAGTATTGGATCTAGGAGCTCCGGGGAGCTGTTTTTT
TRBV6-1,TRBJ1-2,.,CASSEGGATNYGYTF,TGTGCCAGCAGTGAGGGGGGTGCGACTAACTATGGCTACACCTTC
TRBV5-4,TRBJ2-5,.,CASSPQRGNQETQYF,TGTGCCAGCAGCCCACAGCGCGGGAACCAAGAGACCCAGTACTTC
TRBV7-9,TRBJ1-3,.,CASSLDSLSGHTIYF,TGTGCCAGCAGCTTAGATTCCCTTAGCGGGCACACCATATATTTT
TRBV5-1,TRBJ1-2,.,CASSPGGGAGGYTF,TGCGCCAGCAGCCCCGGAGGGGGGGCGGGAGGCTACACCTTC
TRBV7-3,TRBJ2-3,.,CASSLSNGDTQYF,TGTGCCAGCAGCTTATCGAACGGAGATACGCAGTATTTT
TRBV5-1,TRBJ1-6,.,CASSSGNRDSPLHF,TGCGCCAGCAGCTCGGGGAACAGGGATTCACCCCTCCACTTT
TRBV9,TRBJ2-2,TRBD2,CASSGTSGNTGELFF,TGTGCCAGCAGCGGGACTAGCGGAAACACCGGGGAGCTGTTTTTT
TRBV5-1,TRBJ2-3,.,CASSPGLIDTQYF,TGCGCCAGCAGCCCGGGACTTATAGATACGCAGTATTTT
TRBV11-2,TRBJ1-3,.,CASSFGRAGLAGNTIYF,TGTGCCAGCAGCTTCGGACGGGCAGGTCTAGCAGGAAACACCATATATTTT
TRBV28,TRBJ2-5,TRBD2,CASSLFIAGQETQYF,TGTGCCAGCAGTTTATTCATAGCGGGGCAAGAGACCCAGTACTTC
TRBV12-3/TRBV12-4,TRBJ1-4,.,CASSLSGGQLFF,TGTGCCAGCTCCTTATCAGGTGGCCAACTGTTTTTT
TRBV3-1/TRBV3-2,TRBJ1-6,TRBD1,CASSYGTGNNSPLHF,TGTGCCAGCAGCTACGGGACAGGGAATAATTCACCCCTCCACTTT
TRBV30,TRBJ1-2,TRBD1,CAWRGTGERFGNYGYTF,TGTGCCTGGAGAGGGACAGGGGAAAGGTTCGGTAACTATGGCTACACCTTC
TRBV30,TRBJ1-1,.,CAWSHMGGEAFF,TGTGCCTGGAGTCACATGGGGGGTGAAGCTTTCTTT
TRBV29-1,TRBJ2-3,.,CSVGSGSTDTQYF,TGCAGCGTTGGGTCGGGGAGCACAGATACGCAGTATTTT
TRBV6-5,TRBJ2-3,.,CASSLRGGSTDTQYF,TGTGCCAGCAGCCTAAGGGGGGGAAGCACAGATACGCAGTATTTT
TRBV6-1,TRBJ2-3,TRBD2,CASSELAGPFTDTQYF,TGTGCCAGCAGTGAGCTAGCGGGACCGTTCACAGATACGCAGTATTTT
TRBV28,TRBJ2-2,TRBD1,CASSLYRGRTGELFF,TGTGCCAGCAGCCTCTACAGGGGGCGGACCGGGGAGCTGTTTTTT